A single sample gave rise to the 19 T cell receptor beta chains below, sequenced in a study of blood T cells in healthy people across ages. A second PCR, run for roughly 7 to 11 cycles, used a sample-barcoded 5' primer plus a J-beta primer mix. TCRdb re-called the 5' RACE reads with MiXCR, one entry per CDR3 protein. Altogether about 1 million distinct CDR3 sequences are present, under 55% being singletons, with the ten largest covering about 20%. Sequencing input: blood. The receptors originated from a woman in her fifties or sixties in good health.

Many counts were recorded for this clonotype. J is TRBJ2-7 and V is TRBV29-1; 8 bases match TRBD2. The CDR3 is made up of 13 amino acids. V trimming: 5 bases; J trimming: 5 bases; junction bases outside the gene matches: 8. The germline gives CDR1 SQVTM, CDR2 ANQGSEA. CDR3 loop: CSVQTSGWNEQYF. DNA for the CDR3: TGCAGCGTTCAAACTAGCGGTTGGAACGAGCAGTACTTC.

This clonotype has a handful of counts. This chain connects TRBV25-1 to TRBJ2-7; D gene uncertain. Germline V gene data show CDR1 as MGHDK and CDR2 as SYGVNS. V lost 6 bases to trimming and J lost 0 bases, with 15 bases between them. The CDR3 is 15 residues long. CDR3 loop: CASSPTFGFSYEQYF. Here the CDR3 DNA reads TGTGCCAGCAGCCCGACCTTCGGCTTCTCCTACGAGCAGTACTTC.

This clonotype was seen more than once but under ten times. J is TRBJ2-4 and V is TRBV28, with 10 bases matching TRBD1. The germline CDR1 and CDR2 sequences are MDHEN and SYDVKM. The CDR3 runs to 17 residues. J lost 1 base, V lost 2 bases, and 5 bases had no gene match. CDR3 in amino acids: CASSLLDRGPAKNIQYF. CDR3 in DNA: TGTGCCAGCAGTTTACTAGACAGGGGGCCCGCCAAAAACATTCAGTACTTC.

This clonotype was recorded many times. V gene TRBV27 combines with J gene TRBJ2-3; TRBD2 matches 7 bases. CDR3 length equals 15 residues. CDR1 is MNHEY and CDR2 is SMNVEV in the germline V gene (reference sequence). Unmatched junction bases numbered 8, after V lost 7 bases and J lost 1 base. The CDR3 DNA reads TGTGCCAGCAACCGGGGGGTCTTAGGCACAGATACGCAGTATTTT. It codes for CASNRGVLGTDTQYF.

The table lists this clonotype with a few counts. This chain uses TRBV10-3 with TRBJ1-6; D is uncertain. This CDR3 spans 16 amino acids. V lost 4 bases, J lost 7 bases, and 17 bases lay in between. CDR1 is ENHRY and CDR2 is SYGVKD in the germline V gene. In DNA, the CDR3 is TGTGCCATCAGTGCCGCGAGTGGCGGCGGGAATTCACCCCTCCACTTT. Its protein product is CAISAASGGGNSPLHF.

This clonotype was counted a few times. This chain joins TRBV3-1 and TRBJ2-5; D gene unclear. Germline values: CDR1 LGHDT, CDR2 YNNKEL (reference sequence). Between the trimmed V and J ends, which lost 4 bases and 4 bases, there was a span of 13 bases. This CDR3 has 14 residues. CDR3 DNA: TGTGCCAGCAGCCTCAGTTATAGCCCAGAGACCCAGTACTTC. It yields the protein CASSLSYSPETQYF.

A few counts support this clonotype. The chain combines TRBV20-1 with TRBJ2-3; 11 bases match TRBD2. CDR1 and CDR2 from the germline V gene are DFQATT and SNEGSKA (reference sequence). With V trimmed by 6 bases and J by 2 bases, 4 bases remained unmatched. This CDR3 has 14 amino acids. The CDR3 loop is CSAQGLADTDTQYF. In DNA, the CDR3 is TGCAGTGCCCAGGGACTAGCGGACACAGATACGCAGTATTTT.

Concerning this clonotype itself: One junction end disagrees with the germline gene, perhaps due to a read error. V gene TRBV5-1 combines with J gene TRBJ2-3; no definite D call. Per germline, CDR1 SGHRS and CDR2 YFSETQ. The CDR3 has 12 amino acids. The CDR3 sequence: CAGSAHGDTQYF. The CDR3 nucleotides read TGCGCCGGCAGCGCACACGGGGATACGCAGTATTTT. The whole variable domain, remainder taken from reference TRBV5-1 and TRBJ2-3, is KAGVTQTPRYLIKTRGQQVTLSCSPISGHRSVSWYQQTPGQGLQFLFEYFSETQRNKGNFPGRFSGRQFSNSRSEMNVSTLELGDSALYLCAGSAHGDTQYFGPGTRLTVL.

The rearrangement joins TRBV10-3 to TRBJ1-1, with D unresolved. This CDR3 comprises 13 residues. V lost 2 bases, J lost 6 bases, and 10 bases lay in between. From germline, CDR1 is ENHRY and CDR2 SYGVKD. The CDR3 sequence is CAISEGYFAEAFF. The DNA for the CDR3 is TGTGCCATCAGTGAGGGCTATTTCGCTGAAGCTTTCTTT.

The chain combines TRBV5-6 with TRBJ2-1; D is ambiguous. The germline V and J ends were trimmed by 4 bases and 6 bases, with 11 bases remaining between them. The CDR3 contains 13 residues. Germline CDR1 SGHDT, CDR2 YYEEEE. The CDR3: CASSVPIINEQFF. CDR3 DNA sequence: TGTGCCAGCAGCGTGCCAATAATCAATGAGCAGTTCTTC.

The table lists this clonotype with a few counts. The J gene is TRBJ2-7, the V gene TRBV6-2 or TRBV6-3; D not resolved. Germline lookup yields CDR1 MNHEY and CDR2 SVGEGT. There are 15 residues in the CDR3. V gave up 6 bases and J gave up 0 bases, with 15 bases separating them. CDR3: CASRPTVGSSYEQYF. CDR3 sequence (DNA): TGTGCCAGCAGGCCAACCGTGGGAAGCTCCTACGAGCAGTACTTC.

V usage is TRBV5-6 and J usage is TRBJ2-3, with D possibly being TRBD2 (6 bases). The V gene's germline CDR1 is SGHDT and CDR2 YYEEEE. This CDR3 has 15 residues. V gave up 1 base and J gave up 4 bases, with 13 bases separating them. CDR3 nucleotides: TGTGCCAGCAGCTTGAAACTAGCCCCCCCAGATACGCAGTATTTT. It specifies CASSLKLAPPDTQYF.

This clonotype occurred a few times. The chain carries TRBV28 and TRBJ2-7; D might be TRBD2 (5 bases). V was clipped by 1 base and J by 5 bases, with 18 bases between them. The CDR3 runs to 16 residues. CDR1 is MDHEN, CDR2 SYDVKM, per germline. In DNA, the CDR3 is TGTGCCAGCAGTTTATCGGGGTGGGGAACACAAAACGAGCAGTACTTC. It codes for CASSLSGWGTQNEQYF.

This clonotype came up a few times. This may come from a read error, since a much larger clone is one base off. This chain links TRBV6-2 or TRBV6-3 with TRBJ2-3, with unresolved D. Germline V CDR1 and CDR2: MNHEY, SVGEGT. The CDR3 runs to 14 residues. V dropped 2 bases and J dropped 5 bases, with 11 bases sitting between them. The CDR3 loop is CASSYAIVKDTQYF. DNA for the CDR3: TGTGCCAGCAGTTACGCGATCGTAAAAGATACGCAGTATTTT.

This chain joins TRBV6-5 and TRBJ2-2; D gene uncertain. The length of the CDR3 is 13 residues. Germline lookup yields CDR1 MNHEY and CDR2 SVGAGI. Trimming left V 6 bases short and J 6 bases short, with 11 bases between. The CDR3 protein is CASSSGPAGELFF. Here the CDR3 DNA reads TGTGCCAGCAGCTCCGGTCCGGCCGGGGAGCTGTTTTTT.

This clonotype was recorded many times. The CDR3 loop is CASSLQPGAYEQYF. The CDR3 coding sequence is TGTGCCAGCAGCCTCCAACCGGGGGCCTACGAGCAGTACTTC. The rearrangement joins TRBV3-1 to TRBJ2-7; possibly TRBD2 for D (6 bases). The germline V gene encodes CDR1 LGHDT and CDR2 YNNKEL (reference sequence). Trimming took 4 bases from V and 2 from J, leaving 12 bases between them. This CDR3 comprises 14 residues.

The CDR3 DNA is TGTGCCAGCAGCTCTAGCTCGGGACTAGCGGGAGTCACCGGGGAGCTGTTTTTT. Translating it yields CASSSSSGLAGVTGELFF. The chain employs TRBV7-9 and TRBJ2-2, with 14 bases lining up with TRBD2. This CDR3 region has 18 residues. Germline values: CDR1 SEHNR, CDR2 FQNEAQ (reference sequence). The V segment lost 4 bases and the J segment 4 bases; nucleotides outside the gene matches: 8.

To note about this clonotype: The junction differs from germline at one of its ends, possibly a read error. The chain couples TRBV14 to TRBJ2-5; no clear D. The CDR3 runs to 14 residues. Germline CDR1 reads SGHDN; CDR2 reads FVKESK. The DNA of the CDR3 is TGTGCCAGCAGTCAAGTAACGGACGAAGAGACCCAGTACTTC. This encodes CASSQVTDEETQYF.

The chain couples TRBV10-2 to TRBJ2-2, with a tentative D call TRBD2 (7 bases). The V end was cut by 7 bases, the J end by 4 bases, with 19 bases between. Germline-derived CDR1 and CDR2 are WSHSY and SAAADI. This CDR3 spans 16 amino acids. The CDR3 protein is CASTPPRGGFTGELFF. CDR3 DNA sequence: TGCGCCAGCACTCCACCGAGGGGGGGGTTCACCGGGGAGCTGTTTTTT.